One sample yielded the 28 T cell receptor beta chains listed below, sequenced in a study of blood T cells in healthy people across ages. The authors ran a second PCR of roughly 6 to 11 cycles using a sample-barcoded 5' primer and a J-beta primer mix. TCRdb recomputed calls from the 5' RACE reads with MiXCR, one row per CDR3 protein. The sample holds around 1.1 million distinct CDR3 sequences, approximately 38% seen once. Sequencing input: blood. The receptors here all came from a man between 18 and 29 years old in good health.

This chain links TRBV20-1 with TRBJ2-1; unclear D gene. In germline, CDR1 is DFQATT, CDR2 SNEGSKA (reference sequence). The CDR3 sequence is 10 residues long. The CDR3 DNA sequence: TGCAGGGCTTTGAACAATGAGCAGTTCTTC. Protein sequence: CRALNNEQFF.

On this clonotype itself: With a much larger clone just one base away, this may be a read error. CDR3 residues: CASSLSGGVNNEQYF. Written as DNA, the CDR3 is TGCGCCAGCAGCTTGTCAGGGGGGGTGAACAATGAGCAGTACTTC. The chain is built from TRBV5-1 and TRBJ2-7; the D gene could be TRBD1 or TRBD2 (7 bases each). CDR3 length: 15 amino acids. V shed 1 base and J shed 7 bases, with 18 bases lying between them. CDR1 is SGHRS and CDR2 is YFSETQ in the germline V gene.

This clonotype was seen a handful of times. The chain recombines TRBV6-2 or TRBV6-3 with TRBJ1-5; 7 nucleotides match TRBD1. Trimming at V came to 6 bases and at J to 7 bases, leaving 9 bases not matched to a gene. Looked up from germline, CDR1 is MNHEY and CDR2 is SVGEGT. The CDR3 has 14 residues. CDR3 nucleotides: TGTGCCAGCAGAGAAAACAGGGGTGACCAGCCCCAGCATTTT. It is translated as CASRENRGDQPQHF.

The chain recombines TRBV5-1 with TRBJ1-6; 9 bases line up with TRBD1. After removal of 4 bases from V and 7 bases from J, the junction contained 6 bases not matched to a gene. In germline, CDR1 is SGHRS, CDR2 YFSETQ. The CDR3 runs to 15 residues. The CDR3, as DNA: TGCGCCAGCAGCATTGGACAGGGGTACAATTCACCCCTCCACTTT. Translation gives CASSIGQGYNSPLHF.

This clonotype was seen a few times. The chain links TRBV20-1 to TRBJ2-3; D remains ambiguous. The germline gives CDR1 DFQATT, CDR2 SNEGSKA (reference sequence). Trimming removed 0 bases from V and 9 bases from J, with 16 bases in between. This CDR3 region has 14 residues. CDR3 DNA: TGCAGTGCTAGAGATGGGCAGGTAGTTGCAACGCAGTATTTT. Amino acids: CSARDGQVVATQYF.

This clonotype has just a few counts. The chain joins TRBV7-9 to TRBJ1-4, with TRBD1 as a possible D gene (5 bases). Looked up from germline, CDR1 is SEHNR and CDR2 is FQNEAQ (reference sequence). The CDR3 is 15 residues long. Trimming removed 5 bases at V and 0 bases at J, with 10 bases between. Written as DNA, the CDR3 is TGTGCCAGCAGCCGTGGGGCCGCAACTAATGAAAAACTGTTTTTT. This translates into CASSRGAATNEKLFF.

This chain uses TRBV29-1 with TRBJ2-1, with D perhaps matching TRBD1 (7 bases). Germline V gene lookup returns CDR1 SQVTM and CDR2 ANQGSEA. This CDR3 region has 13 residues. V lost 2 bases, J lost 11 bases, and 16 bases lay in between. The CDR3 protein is CSVESQGGSKQFF. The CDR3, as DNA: TGCAGCGTTGAAAGTCAGGGGGGTAGTAAGCAGTTCTTC.

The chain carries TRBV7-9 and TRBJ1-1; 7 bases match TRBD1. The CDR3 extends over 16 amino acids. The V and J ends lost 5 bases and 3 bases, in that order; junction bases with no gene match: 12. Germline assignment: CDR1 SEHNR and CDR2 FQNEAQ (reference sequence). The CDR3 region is CASSPLDDRVYTEAFF. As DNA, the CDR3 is TGTGCCAGCAGCCCGCTTGACGACAGGGTGTACACTGAAGCTTTCTTT.

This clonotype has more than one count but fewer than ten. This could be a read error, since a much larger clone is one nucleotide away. The CDR3 loop is CASSERGSDNSPPHF. The CDR3 DNA sequence: TGTGCCAGCAGTGAACGTGGGTCGGATAATTCACCCCCCCACTTT. The genes are TRBV2 and TRBJ1-6; D gene ambiguous. Germline V gene lookup returns CDR1 SNHLY and CDR2 FYNNEI. The length of the CDR3 is 15 residues.

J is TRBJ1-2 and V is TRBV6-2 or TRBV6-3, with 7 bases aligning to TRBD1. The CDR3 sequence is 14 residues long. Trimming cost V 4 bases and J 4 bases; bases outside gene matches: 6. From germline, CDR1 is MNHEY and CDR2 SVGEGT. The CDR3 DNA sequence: TGTGCCAGCAGTTTACAGGGGCCTAGCTATGGCTACACCTTC. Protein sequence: CASSLQGPSYGYTF.

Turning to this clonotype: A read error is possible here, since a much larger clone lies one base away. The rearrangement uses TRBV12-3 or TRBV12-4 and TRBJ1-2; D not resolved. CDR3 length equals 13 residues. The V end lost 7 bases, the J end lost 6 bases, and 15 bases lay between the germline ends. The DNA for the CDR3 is TGTGCCAGCACCGAAGGGTATTACAATGGCTACACCTTC. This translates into CASTEGYYNGYTF.

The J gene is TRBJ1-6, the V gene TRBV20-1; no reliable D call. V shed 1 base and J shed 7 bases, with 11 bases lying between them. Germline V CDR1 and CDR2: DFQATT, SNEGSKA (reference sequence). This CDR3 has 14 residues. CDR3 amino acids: CSARAGEGNSPLHF. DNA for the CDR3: TGCAGTGCTAGAGCCGGAGAAGGGAATTCACCCCTCCACTTT.

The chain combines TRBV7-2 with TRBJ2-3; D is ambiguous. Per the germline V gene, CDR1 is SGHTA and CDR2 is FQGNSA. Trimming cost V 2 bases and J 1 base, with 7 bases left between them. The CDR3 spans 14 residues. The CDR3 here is CASSLNSRTDTQYF. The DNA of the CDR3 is TGTGCCAGCAGCTTAAACAGCCGCACAGATACGCAGTATTTT.

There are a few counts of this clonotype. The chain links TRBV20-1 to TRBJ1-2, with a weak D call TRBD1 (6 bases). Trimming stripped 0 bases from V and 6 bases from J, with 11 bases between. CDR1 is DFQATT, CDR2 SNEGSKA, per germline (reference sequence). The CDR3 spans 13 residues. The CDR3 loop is CSARDGGQDGYTF. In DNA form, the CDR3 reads TGCAGTGCTAGAGATGGGGGCCAGGATGGCTACACCTTC.

The CDR3 sequence is CASSQDMGQGRGYTF. CDR3 bases: TGCGCCAGCAGCCAAGATATGGGACAGGGTCGTGGCTACACCTTC. The V gene is TRBV4-1, the J gene TRBJ1-2; 9 bases map to TRBD1. The CDR3 covers 15 residues. From germline, CDR1 is MGHRA and CDR2 YSYEKL. V shed 0 bases and J 7 bases; nucleotides not matched to a gene: 6.

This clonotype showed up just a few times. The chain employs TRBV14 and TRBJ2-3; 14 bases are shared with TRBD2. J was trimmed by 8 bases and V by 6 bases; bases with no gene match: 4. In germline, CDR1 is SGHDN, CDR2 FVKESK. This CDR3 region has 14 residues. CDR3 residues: CASSPGTSGGTQYF. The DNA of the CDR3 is TGTGCCAGCAGTCCCGGGACTAGCGGGGGTACGCAGTATTTT.

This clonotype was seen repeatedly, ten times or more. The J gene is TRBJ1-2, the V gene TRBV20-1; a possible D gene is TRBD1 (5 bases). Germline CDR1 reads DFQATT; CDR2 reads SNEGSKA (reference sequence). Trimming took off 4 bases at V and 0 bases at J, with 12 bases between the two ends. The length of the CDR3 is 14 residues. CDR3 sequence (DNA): TGCAGTGCTACGGGGGGGGATTCTAACTATGGCTACACCTTC. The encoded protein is CSATGGDSNYGYTF.

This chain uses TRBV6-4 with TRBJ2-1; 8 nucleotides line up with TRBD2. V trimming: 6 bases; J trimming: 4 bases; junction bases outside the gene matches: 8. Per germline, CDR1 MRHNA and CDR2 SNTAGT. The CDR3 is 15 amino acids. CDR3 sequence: CASSADGGVYNEQFF. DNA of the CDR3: TGTGCCAGCAGCGCGGACGGGGGGGTATACAATGAGCAGTTCTTC.

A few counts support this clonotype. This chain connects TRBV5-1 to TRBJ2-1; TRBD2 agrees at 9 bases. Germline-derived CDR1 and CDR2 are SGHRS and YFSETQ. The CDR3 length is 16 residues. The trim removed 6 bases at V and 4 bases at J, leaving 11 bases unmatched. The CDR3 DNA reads TGCGCCAGCACGACGATATTAGCGGGGGCGTACAATGAGCAGTTCTTC. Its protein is CASTTILAGAYNEQFF.

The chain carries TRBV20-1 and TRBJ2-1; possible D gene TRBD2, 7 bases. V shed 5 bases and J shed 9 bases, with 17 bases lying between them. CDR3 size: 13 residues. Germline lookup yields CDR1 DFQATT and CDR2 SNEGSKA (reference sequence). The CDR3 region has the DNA TGCAGTGCTCCGGGGGGCGGGTCTAGTGAGCAGTTCTTC. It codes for CSAPGGGSSEQFF.

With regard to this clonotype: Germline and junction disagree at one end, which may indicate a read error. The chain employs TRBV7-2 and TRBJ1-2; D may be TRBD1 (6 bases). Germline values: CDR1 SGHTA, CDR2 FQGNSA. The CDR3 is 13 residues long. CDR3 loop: CAGSLTGNYGYTF. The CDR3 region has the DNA TGTGCCGGCAGCCTAACAGGGAACTATGGCTACACCTTC.

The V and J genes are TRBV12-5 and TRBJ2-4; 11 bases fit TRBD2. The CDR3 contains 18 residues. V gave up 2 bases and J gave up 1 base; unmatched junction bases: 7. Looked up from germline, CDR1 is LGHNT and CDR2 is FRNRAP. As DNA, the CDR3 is TGTGCTAGTGGTTTGTTTCTCCCTAGCGGGGGGGCCAAAAACATTCAGTACTTC. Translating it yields CASGLFLPSGGAKNIQYF.

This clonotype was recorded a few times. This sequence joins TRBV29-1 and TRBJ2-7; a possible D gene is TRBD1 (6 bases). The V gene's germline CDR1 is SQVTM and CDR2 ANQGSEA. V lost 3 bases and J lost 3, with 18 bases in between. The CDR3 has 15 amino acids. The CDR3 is CSVEDRATGSYEQYF. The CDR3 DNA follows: TGCAGCGTTGAGGACAGAGCGACTGGAAGCTACGAGCAGTACTTC.

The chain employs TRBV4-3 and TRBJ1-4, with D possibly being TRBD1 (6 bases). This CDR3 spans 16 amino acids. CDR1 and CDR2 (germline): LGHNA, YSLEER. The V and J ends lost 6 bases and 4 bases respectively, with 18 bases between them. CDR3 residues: CASSQLWTAINEKLFF. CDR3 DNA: TGCGCCAGCAGTCAACTATGGACAGCAATTAATGAAAAACTGTTTTTT.

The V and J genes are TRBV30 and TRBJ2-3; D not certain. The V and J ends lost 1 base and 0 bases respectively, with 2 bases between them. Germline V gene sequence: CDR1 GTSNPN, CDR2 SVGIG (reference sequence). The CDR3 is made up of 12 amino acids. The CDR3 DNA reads TGTGCCTGGAGTGCCAGCACAGATACGCAGTATTTT. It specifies CAWSASTDTQYF.

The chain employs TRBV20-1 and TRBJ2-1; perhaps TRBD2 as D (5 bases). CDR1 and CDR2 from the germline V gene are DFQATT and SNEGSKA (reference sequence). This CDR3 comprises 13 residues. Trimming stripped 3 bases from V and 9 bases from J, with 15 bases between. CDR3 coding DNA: TGCAGTGCTAGTGCCCAACAAGGGAGTGAGCAGTTCTTC. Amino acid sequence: CSASAQQGSEQFF.

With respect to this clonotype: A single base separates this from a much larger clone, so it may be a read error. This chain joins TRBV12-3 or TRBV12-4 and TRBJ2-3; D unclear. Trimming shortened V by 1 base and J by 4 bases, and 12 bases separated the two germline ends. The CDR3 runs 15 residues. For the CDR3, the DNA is TGTGCCAGCAGTTTAGGCAGGTCTTACGCAGATACGCAGTATTTT. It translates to CASSLGRSYADTQYF.

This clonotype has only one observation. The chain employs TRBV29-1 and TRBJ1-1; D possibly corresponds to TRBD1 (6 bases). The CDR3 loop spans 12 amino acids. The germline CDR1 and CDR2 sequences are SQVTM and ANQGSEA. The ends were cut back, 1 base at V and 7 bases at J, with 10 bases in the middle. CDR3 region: CSVEAGDLEAFF. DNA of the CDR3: TGCAGCGTTGAAGCAGGGGATCTTGAAGCTTTCTTT.